This is a list of T cell receptor beta chains from one sample in a study of blood T cell repertoires in COVID-19. Method: immunoSEQ multiplex PCR; TCRdb's copy keeps in-frame clones and lacks some. The sample records fewer than 60,000 clones, 80% to 90% being singletons. The sequenced sample consisted of peripheral blood. The receptors derive from a man in his 60s with COVID-19, enrolled during active disease. Each CDR3 is given with its conserved first and last residue. The D gene is left open where the match is weak. Clone size appears in some rows only: once, few, many, or a class for an expanded clone.

cdr3_nt | cdr3_aa | j_call | clone_size | cdr3_length | d_call | v_call
TGCGCCAGCAGCCCAAGGGCAACTAGCGAGGCCGGGGAGCTGTTTTTT | CASSPRATSEAGELFF | TRBJ2-2 | - | 16 | TRBD2 | TRBV4-3
TGTGCCAGCAGCTTAGAAGTCGGGAAATACAACACCGGGGAGCTGTTTTTT | CASSLEVGKYNTGELFF | TRBJ2-2 | - | 17 | - | TRBV7-2
TGTGCCAGCAGCACCGGGACAACGAACACTGAAGCTTTCTTT | CASSTGTTNTEAFF | TRBJ1-1 | - | 14 | - | TRBV7-2
TGTGCCAGCAACTACCCGGGTCACAGGGAGAAAGGAAAACTGTTTTTT | CASNYPGHREKGKLFF | TRBJ1-4 | once | 16 | - | TRBV5-5
TGTGCCAGCTCACCAAGGGGTACCTACGAGCAGTACTTC | CASSPRGTYEQYF | TRBJ2-7 | - | 13 | - | TRBV18
TGTGCCAGCAGCCGGGGGGGAGAGACCCAGTACTTC | CASSRGGETQYF | TRBJ2-5 | - | 12 | TRBD2 | TRBV14
TGTGCCAGCAGCCGACTAGTACAGCGCACAGATACGCAGTATTTT | CASSRLVQRTDTQYF | TRBJ2-3 | - | 15 | - | TRBV7-9
TGCAGCGTCACTAGCGGGAGTTTGGAGACCCAGTACTTC | CSVTSGSLETQYF | TRBJ2-5 | - | 13 | TRBD2 | TRBV29-1
TGTGCCAGCAGCGCGAACTTGCTAGGGGTGAACACTGAAGCTTTCTTT | CASSANLLGVNTEAFF | TRBJ1-1 | - | 16 | - | TRBV9
TGTGCCACCAGCACCCCAATTCTAGGTGGCTACACCTTC | CATSTPILGGYTF | TRBJ1-2 | - | 13 | - | TRBV15
TGTGCCAGCAGTTTATCGAGGGGACTAGCGGGAGCGCCCACCGGGGAGCTGTTTTTT | CASSLSRGLAGAPTGELFF | TRBJ2-2 | - | 19 | TRBD2 | TRBV27
TGTGCCAGCAGCTCTACAGGGCGCAACTATGGCTACACCTTC | CASSSTGRNYGYTF | TRBJ1-2 | - | 14 | - | TRBV5-4
TGTGCCAGCAGTGACAGGGTGAGCTATGGCTACACCTTC | CASSDRVSYGYTF | TRBJ1-2 | - | 13 | TRBD1 | TRBV27
TGTGCCAGCAGGGGACAGGGGGCAGGGGAGCAGTACTTC | CASRGQGAGEQYF | TRBJ2-7 | - | 13 | TRBD1 | TRBV12-3/TRBV12-4
TGTGCCAGCAGCTTCCCTAGCGGGAGGAAGAACAATGAGCAGTTCTTC | CASSFPSGRKNNEQFF | TRBJ2-1 | - | 16 | TRBD2 | TRBV7-9
TGCGCCAGCAGTCCGGGGGACAGGGGGCGCTTAGGCGAAAAACTGTTTTTT | CASSPGDRGRLGEKLFF | TRBJ1-4 | once | 17 | TRBD1 | TRBV5-1
TGTGCCAGCAGCGTAGGAGGGGGACAGACGCCTACAAGAGCTTTCTTT | CASSVGGGQTPTRAFF | TRBJ1-1 | - | 16 | TRBD1 | TRBV9